This TCR beta chain was found in a study of cytomegalovirus exposure and HLA in healthy donors. V lost 2 bases to trimming and J lost 6 bases, with 13 bases between them. CDR1 and CDR2 (germline): SGHVS, FNYEAQ. This CDR3 is built from 15 residues. Primers: 60 Vbeta forward and 13 Jbeta reverse. Generated by immunoSEQ multiplex PCR, the TCRdb table keeps only in-frame clones and is missing some. This sample carries around 86,000 clones, about 8% of them seen once, and the ten largest clones take about 2.3%. This clone was detected only a few times. Material: PBMCs. The chain recombines TRBV7-6 with TRBJ2-2, with D possibly being TRBD2 (6 bases). This TCR derives from a man between 50 and 59 years old in good health and CMV-seronegative. CDR3 sequence: CASSLRRGLPGELFF. In nucleotides, the CDR3 is TGTGCCAGCAGCTTAAGGAGGGGTCTGCCCGGGGAGCTGTTTTTT.